This T cell receptor (beta chain) was captured by sequencing in a study of T cells in Graves' hyperthyroidism and ophthalmopathy. Study background: Peripheral blood was taken when the disease was first diagnosed, before any treatment began. Study-wide results and limits: Patients with ophthalmopathy were separated from those with stable hyperthyroidism by a 13 V-J model. Expanded thyroid clonotypes (above 0.001) were mostly also found in blood.

Researchers took RNA transcripts and amplified the TCR beta CDR3 regions from them. TCR CDR3 regions were first amplified by RT-PCR with HTBI primers. A single record per CDR3 protein comes from TCRdb applying MiXCR to the multiplex PCR reads. The sample records roughly 500,000 distinct CDR3 sequences, 15% to 20% being singletons. Concerning this clonotype itself: Its specificity is not known.

Germline CDR1 is LGHDT and CDR2 is YNNKEL (reference sequence). The V and J ends lost 1 base and 4 bases, in that order; junction bases with no gene match: 8. This CDR3 has 16 residues. The chain carries TRBV3-1 and TRBJ2-5; 8 bases fit TRBD2. The sample taken for sequencing was blood. The receptor comes from a woman aged 25 to 45 with Graves' ophthalmopathy. The CDR3 DNA reads as TGTGCCAGCAGCCAAGCTTTAGGACTAGCCGGAGAGACCCAGTACTTC. Translating gives CASSQALGLAGETQYF.